The clone carrying this T cell receptor (beta chain) has just a few counts. Germline is not matched at one junction end, which may reflect a read error. Original processing methods: Amplification from reference gene primers served as the basis for estimated nucleated cell counts. The assay was immunoSEQ multiplex PCR, and TCRdb's table has in-frame clones only and misses some. That table supplies the V and J calls and clone size; D and trimming were determined from the DNA. The sample lists roughly 140,000 clones; 65% to 90% were seen once. Germline V gene lookup returns CDR1 MDHEN and CDR2 SYDVKM. The CDR3 covers 13 residues. The record originates from a study of blood T cell repertoires in COVID-19. Study in general: Sources were T cells, B-cell-depleted T cells, or PBMCs; the material itself was cDNA or gDNA.

The sample was peripheral blood. This chain connects TRBV28 to TRBJ2-7; 7 bases map to TRBD2. The clonotype was recovered from a human donor in a cohort sampled during active COVID-19. CDR3 sequence reads: CASSTNTGTTNSF. CDR3 sequence (DNA): TGTGCCAGCAGTACCAATACCGGGACTACGAATTCCTTC.